These 14 T cell receptor beta chains were all obtained from the same sample, sequenced in a study of PD-1 blockade in classical Hodgkin lymphoma. There was relapse after autologous stem cell transplantation in every patient, and there was variation in brentuximab vedotin exposure. Produced via immunoSEQ multiplex PCR; TCRdb's table is partial and in-frame only. The table records nearly 60,000 clones, 85% to 95% of them present only once. Material: peripheral blood mononuclear cells (PBMCs), obtained before the second cycle of nivolumab. These receptors were obtained from a human donor with classical Hodgkin lymphoma.

The V and J genes are TRBV28 and TRBJ1-4, with 8 bases fitting TRBD1. Germline V gives CDR1 MDHEN, CDR2 SYDVKM. The CDR3 is made up of 17 amino acids. Losses at the gene ends were 6 bases for V and 0 bases for J; bases not matched to a gene: 9. The CDR3 nucleotides are TGTGCCAGCAGCCTCGACAGGGGAACTTCAACTAATGAAAAACTGTTTTTT. It encodes CASSLDRGTSTNEKLFF.

The genes are TRBV27 and TRBJ2-7; D is possibly TRBD1 (6 bases). Germline values: CDR1 MNHEY, CDR2 SMNVEV (reference sequence). This CDR3 contains 14 residues. Trimming removed 3 bases from V and 5 bases from J, with 14 bases in between. In DNA, the CDR3 is TGTGCCAGCAGTTTTCAGCACAGGGTCCACGAGCAGTACTTC. Translating gives CASSFQHRVHEQYF.

The J gene is TRBJ2-2, the V gene TRBV29-1; 10 bases align to TRBD2. J was trimmed by 2 bases and V by 3 bases; bases with no gene match: 6. From germline, CDR1 is SQVTM and CDR2 ANQGSEA. CDR3 length: 16 amino acids. Here the CDR3 DNA reads TGCAGCGTTGAGGCTAGCGGGAGTCTTAACACCGGGGAGCTGTTTTTT. Amino acids: CSVEASGSLNTGELFF.

This chain uses TRBV13 with TRBJ1-2; TRBD1 matches at 8 bases. The CDR3 is 15 amino acids. Unmatched junction bases numbered 4, after V lost 4 bases and J lost 0 bases. Germline loops: CDR1 PRHDT, CDR2 FYEKMQ (reference sequence). This chain's CDR3 is CASSYGGQANYGYTF. For the CDR3, the DNA is TGTGCCAGCAGCTATGGGGGACAGGCTAACTATGGCTACACCTTC.

V usage is TRBV9 and J usage is TRBJ1-1; D is undetermined. Germline lookup yields CDR1 SGDLS and CDR2 YYNGEE. The ends were cut back, 4 bases at V and 4 bases at J, with 14 bases in the middle. CDR3 size: 14 residues. CDR3 protein: CASSLVASTTEAFF. Written as DNA, the CDR3 is TGTGCCAGCAGCCTCGTGGCCTCAACCACTGAAGCTTTCTTT.

The chain has TRBV7-2 and TRBJ2-3; 13 bases fit TRBD2. The CDR3 runs to 17 residues. Trimming removed 5 bases from V and 4 bases from J; junction bases left unmatched: 9. Germline V gene sequence: CDR1 SGHTA, CDR2 FQGNSA. The CDR3 region is CASSLRTSGSLPDTQYF. The CDR3 DNA sequence: TGTGCCAGCAGCCTACGGACTAGCGGGAGTCTCCCAGATACGCAGTATTTT.

As regards this clone: The sample holds other DNA sequences that translate to the same CDR3. The gene calls are TRBV2 and TRBJ2-7, with D perhaps matching TRBD2 (5 bases). The CDR3 has 14 residues. Trimming removed 7 bases from V and 2 bases from J, with 15 bases in between. The germline gives CDR1 SNHLY, CDR2 FYNNEI. The CDR3 coding sequence is TGTGCCAGCACTCCAGGAGGATACCCCTACGAGCAGTACTTC. It codes for CASTPGGYPYEQYF.

The rearrangement uses TRBV29-1 and TRBJ2-1, with 8 bases aligning to TRBD2. This CDR3 has 13 residues. Per germline, CDR1 SQVTM and CDR2 ANQGSEA. The V and J ends lost 5 bases and 7 bases, in that order; junction bases with no gene match: 7. The CDR3 DNA sequence: TGCAGCGTTCCCGGGAGGGCAAGAAATGAGCAGTTCTTC. Residues: CSVPGRARNEQFF.

V and J are TRBV11-3 and TRBJ2-1; TRBD1 aligns across 8 bases. CDR1 is SGHNT and CDR2 is YENEEA in the germline V gene. The CDR3 loop spans 15 amino acids. V lost 2 bases to trimming and J lost 4 bases; unmatched junction nucleotides: 4. CDR3 coding DNA: TGTGCCAGCAGCTTATCGGACAGGGCTTACAATGAGCAGTTCTTC. Amino acid sequence: CASSLSDRAYNEQFF.

The chain recombines TRBV6-5 with TRBJ1-1, with D uncertain. The V gene's germline CDR1 is MNHEY and CDR2 SVGAGI. There are 12 residues in the CDR3. The V end was cut by 0 bases, the J end by 2 bases, with 1 base between. CDR3 residues: CASSYSNTEAFF. The CDR3 coding sequence is TGTGCCAGCAGTTACTCCAACACTGAAGCTTTCTTT.

The V gene is TRBV2, the J gene TRBJ2-7; D is unresolved. The CDR3 loop spans 15 amino acids. Germline V gene data show CDR1 as SNHLY and CDR2 as FYNNEI. Trimming pared 3 bases from V and 1 base from J, leaving 13 bases between. The CDR3 protein is CASSDSPHWSYEQYF. The CDR3 DNA sequence: TGTGCCAGCAGTGACAGCCCACATTGGTCCTACGAGCAGTACTTC.

The chain couples TRBV5-4 to TRBJ2-5; 9 nucleotides agree with TRBD2. Germline lookup yields CDR1 SGHNT and CDR2 YYREEE (reference sequence). V was clipped by 0 bases and J by 7 bases; unmatched bases: 7. The CDR3 spans 15 residues. CDR3 in amino acids: CASSLAGLAKGTQYF. The CDR3 DNA is TGTGCCAGCAGCTTGGCTGGACTAGCGAAGGGGACCCAGTACTTC.

The chain uses TRBV28 and TRBJ2-1; TRBD2 matches 10 bases. This CDR3 has 14 residues. With 8 bases clipped from V and 7 bases from J, the junction kept 8 bases outside the gene matches. CDR1 MDHEN and CDR2 SYDVKM come from the germline V gene. The CDR3 here is CASQAGGLQNEQFF. CDR3 nucleotides: TGTGCCAGCCAAGCGGGAGGGCTGCAGAATGAGCAGTTCTTC.

This clone was seen just once. The V gene is TRBV5-8, the J gene TRBJ2-2; D is undetermined. V lost 2 bases and J 7 bases, leaving 3 bases between the germline ends. The germline gives CDR1 SGHTS, CDR2 YDEGEE. This CDR3 has 11 residues. The CDR3 spells CASSFVGELFF. Written as DNA, the CDR3 is TGTGCCAGCAGCTTTGTCGGGGAGCTGTTTTTT.